This T cell receptor beta chain was retrieved from a study of blood T cell repertoires in COVID-19. CDR3 length: 11 amino acids. Germline values: CDR1 GTSNPN, CDR2 SVGIG (reference sequence). The germline V and J ends were trimmed by 0 bases and 7 bases, with 7 bases remaining between them. Clones were read by immunoSEQ multiplex PCR, and TCRdb kept only the in-frame ones, dropping some. Here the sample spans 230,000 or so clones, 80% to 90% being singletons. The V call is TRBV30, the J call TRBJ2-7; the D gene is possibly TRBD2 (6 bases). The sequencing input was PBMCs or T cells enriched from blood (not recorded which). This receptor was identified in a woman in her forties or fifties with acute COVID-19. The CDR3 spells CAWSVAGEQYF. In nucleotides, the CDR3 is TGTGCCTGGAGTGTGGCGGGGGAGCAGTACTTC. The variable domain in full, with the rest retrieved from reference TRBV30 and TRBJ2-7, is SQTIHQWPATLVQPVGSPLSLECTVEGTSNPNLYWYRQAAGRGLQLLFYSVGIGQISSEVPQNLSASRPQDRQFILSSKKLLLSDSGFYLCAWSVAGEQYFGPGTRLTVT.